This TCR beta chain was identified during a study of cytomegalovirus exposure and HLA in healthy donors. Study conclusions and caveats: Reports state that TCR beta sequences accurately predicted most subjects' HLA-A and HLA-B alleles.

Trimming cost V 5 bases and J 3 bases, with 14 bases left between them. The CDR3 contains 15 residues. Germline CDR1 reads SGHRS; CDR2 reads YFSETQ. A multiplex PCR was run with 60 Vbeta primers and 13 Jbeta primers. TCRdb keeps only in-frame clones here, not all; method: immunoSEQ multiplex PCR. Of more than 95,000 clones in the sample, approximately 78% were seen once. This clone has just one count. Its antigen is undetermined. This receptor was taken from a woman aged 25 to 45 in good health and CMV-seronegative. The specimen sequenced was PBMCs. The chain couples TRBV5-1 to TRBJ1-4, with D possibly TRBD1 on 6 matching bases. The CDR3 reads CASRSDRLSNEKLFF. In DNA, the CDR3 is TGCGCCAGCAGATCCGACAGGCTATCTAATGAAAAACTGTTTTTT.